The following is a TCR beta chain sequence with its context. The CDR3 is 15 residues long. Losses at the gene ends were 1 base for V and 7 bases for J; bases not matched to a gene: 1. From germline, CDR1 is SGDLS and CDR2 YYNGEE. The assay was immunoSEQ multiplex PCR, and TCRdb's table has in-frame clones only and misses some. Found here are about 47,000 clones, approximately 91% of them singletons; the top ten hold roughly 13%. This record comes from a study of OX40 agonist ivuxolimab in advanced cancers. The sample in question was CD4+ or CD8+ T cells sorted from blood, obtained in a trial of the OX40 agonist ivuxolimab. This sequence originates from an adult with an advanced solid tumor such as melanoma, head and neck, liver or kidney cancer. The chain has TRBV9 and TRBJ2-1; the match to TRBD2 covers 14 bases. The CDR3 sequence is CASSVRLAGGNEQFF. DNA for the CDR3: TGTGCCAGCAGCGTAAGACTAGCGGGGGGGAATGAGCAGTTCTTC.